Sequencing of this T cell receptor (beta chain) was carried out in a study of prognosis after radiotherapy for stage I lung cancer. Whole-study context: In total, some 13 men and roughly six women took part as patients, aged roughly 53 to 85 with a median of approximately 77 years.

This clonotype was observed at least ten times. Template was genomic DNA; TCR beta CDR3 amplified in two multiplex PCR rounds. It was primers specific to each TRBV and TRBJ gene that first-round PCR used. TCRdb recomputed calls from the multiplex PCR reads with MiXCR, one row per CDR3 protein. The table includes approximately 28,000 distinct CDR3 sequences, roughly 30% detected once. Germline V gene lookup returns CDR1 SGHRS and CDR2 YFSETQ. Trimming shortened V by 2 bases and J by 2 bases, and 11 bases separated the two germline ends. The CDR3 runs to 15 residues. This specimen was PBMCs, taken before or after stereotactic body radiation therapy (not recorded which). The receptor was isolated from a donor aged 50 or older with non-small cell lung cancer. The chain recombines TRBV5-1 with TRBJ1-3; D unclear. The CDR3 here is CASSFGDRAGNTIYF. DNA for the CDR3: TGCGCCAGCAGCTTCGGGGATCGGGCTGGAAACACCATATATTTT.